These 32 T cell receptor beta chains were sequenced from one sample in a study of blood T cell repertoires in COVID-19. Sequencing used immunoSEQ multiplex PCR; TCRdb keeps in-frame clones, though not all of them. The sample has about 33,000 clones; approximately 82% are singletons. The sequencing input was peripheral blood. The receptor source for this set is a human donor in a cohort sampled during active COVID-19.

This clone has just one count. The chain recombines TRBV7-6 with TRBJ1-3, with a possible D match to TRBD1 (5 bases). The CDR3 contains 16 residues. Germline V gene sequence: CDR1 SGHVS, CDR2 FNYEAQ. V lost 5 bases to trimming and J lost 1 base, with 15 bases between them. CDR3 sequence: CASSVGEGPSGNTIYF. The CDR3 region has the DNA TGTGCCAGCAGCGTCGGGGAGGGACCTTCTGGAAACACCATATATTTT.

Note on this clone: Other DNA sequences in the same sample also yield this CDR3. This sequence joins TRBV3-1 (or the pseudogene TRBV3-2) and TRBJ1-1; D remains ambiguous. The germline CDR1 and CDR2 sequences are LGHDT and YNNKEL (reference sequence). CDR3 size: 14 residues. V lost 1 base and J 0 bases, leaving 6 bases between the germline ends. The CDR3 reads CASSQGGLNTEAFF. The CDR3 coding sequence is TGTGCCAGCAGCCAAGGAGGGCTGAACACTGAAGCTTTCTTT.

This chain joins TRBV19 and TRBJ1-2; 9 nucleotides align to TRBD1. J gave up 5 bases and V 6 bases, and 7 bases lay outside the gene matches. The V gene's germline CDR1 is LNHDA and CDR2 SQIVND (reference sequence). The CDR3 contains 14 residues. Here the CDR3 reads CASSEQGARYGYTF. DNA for the CDR3: TGTGCCAGTAGCGAACAGGGGGCCCGGTATGGCTACACCTTC. The entire variable domain, with the rest obtained from reference TRBV19 and TRBJ1-2, is as follows: DGGITQSPKYLFRKEGQNVTLSCEQNLNHDAMYWYRQDPGQGLRLIYYSQIVNDFQKGDIAEGYSVSREKKESFPLTVTSAQKNPTAFYLCASSEQGARYGYTFGSGTRLTVV.

V is TRBV6-6 and J is TRBJ2-7; 7 positions agree with TRBD1. CDR1 and CDR2 (germline): MNHNY, SVGAGI (reference sequence). V shed 8 bases, J shed 0 bases, and the junction held 7 bases outside the gene matches. The length of the CDR3 is 14 residues. CDR3 residues: CASYRGQNSYEQYF. Here the CDR3 DNA reads TGTGCCAGCTACAGGGGTCAGAACTCCTACGAGCAGTACTTC.

The chain combines TRBV7-9 with TRBJ1-4; D not resolved. The CDR3 consists of 12 residues. Germline V gene lookup returns CDR1 SEHNR and CDR2 FQNEAQ (reference sequence). The V end was cut by 5 bases, the J end by 5 bases, with 6 bases between. The CDR3 reads CASSRRNEKLFF. As DNA, the CDR3 is TGTGCCAGCAGCCGTCGGAATGAAAAACTGTTTTTT. Full variable domain (outside the CDR3, taken from reference TRBV7-9 and TRBJ1-4): DTGVSQNPRHKITKRGQNVTFRCDPISEHNRLYWYRQTLGQGPEFLTYFQNEAQLEKSRLLSDRFSAERPKGSFSTLEIQRTEQGDSAMYLCASSRRNEKLFFGSGTQLSVL.

This clone was observed once. V and J are TRBV3-1 (or the pseudogene TRBV3-2) and TRBJ2-3; 12 bases align to TRBD1. Germline V gene lookup returns CDR1 LGHDT and CDR2 YNNKEL (reference sequence). Germline trimming cut 8 bases from V and 6 bases from J; bases unmatched to any gene: 6. The CDR3 contains 14 residues. CDR3 DNA sequence: TGTGCCAGCCGCGGGACAGGGGGCGGGGATACGCAGTATTTT. The encoded protein is CASRGTGGGDTQYF.

This clone was seen just once. This chain links TRBV5-1 with TRBJ1-4; no clear D. V was pared by 0 bases and J by 6 bases, with 15 bases between. The CDR3 has 16 amino acids. Germline V gene data show CDR1 as SGHRS and CDR2 as YFSETQ. The CDR3 sequence: CASSLGDEQYHEKLFF. The CDR3 DNA reads TGCGCCAGCAGCTTGGGTGATGAACAGTATCATGAAAAACTGTTTTTT.

This chain connects TRBV6-6 to TRBJ1-1; D unresolved. Germline V gene lookup returns CDR1 MNHNY and CDR2 SVGAGI (reference sequence). The CDR3 sequence is 13 residues long. V was shortened by 6 bases and J by 1 base, with 9 bases between the two germline ends. For the CDR3, the DNA is TGTGCCAGCAGCCAGGTCGAGAACACTGAAGCTTTCTTT. Translating gives CASSQVENTEAFF.

V is TRBV9 and J is TRBJ1-3; D remains ambiguous. The CDR3 runs to 13 residues. Between the trimmed V and J ends, which lost 3 bases and 4 bases, there was a span of 8 bases. From germline, CDR1 is SGDLS and CDR2 YYNGEE. CDR3 in amino acids: CASSASSGNTIYF. DNA for the CDR3: TGTGCCAGCAGCGCGAGCTCCGGAAACACCATATATTTT.

The chain combines TRBV7-2 with TRBJ2-3, with 7 bases fitting TRBD1. The V gene's germline CDR1 is SGHTA and CDR2 FQGNSA. The CDR3 spans 16 residues. After removal of 2 bases from V and 2 bases from J, the junction contained 7 bases not matched to a gene. CDR3 amino acids: CASSLRGQGITDTQYF. CDR3 coding DNA: TGTGCCAGCAGCTTAAGGGGGCAGGGCATCACAGATACGCAGTATTTT.

The rearrangement links TRBV19 to TRBJ1-5, with TRBD1 as a possible D gene (6 bases). Trimming took 4 bases from V and 5 from J, leaving 12 bases between them. Germline loops: CDR1 LNHDA, CDR2 SQIVND (reference sequence). The CDR3 covers 14 residues. The CDR3 sequence is CASSTRQEYQPQHF. The CDR3, as DNA: TGTGCCAGTAGTACAAGACAGGAGTATCAGCCCCAGCATTTT.

The chain combines TRBV5-1 with TRBJ1-4; 7 nucleotides agree with TRBD1. Trimming cost V 4 bases and J 8 bases; bases outside gene matches: 14. Germline V lookup: CDR1 SGHRS, CDR2 YFSETQ. The CDR3 covers 16 residues. The CDR3 sequence: CASSPGQVSGNEKLFF. CDR3 nucleotides: TGCGCCAGCAGCCCCGGACAGGTTTCCGGGAACGAAAAACTGTTTTTT.

This clone has only one observation. The V and J genes are TRBV28 and TRBJ1-5; 8 bases line up with TRBD1. J was trimmed by 10 bases and V by 5 bases; bases with no gene match: 16. The CDR3 is 16 amino acids. The germline CDR1 and CDR2 sequences are MDHEN and SYDVKM. CDR3 DNA: TGTGCCAGCAGTCCCCCTCCCGGGACAGGTGGGTATCCCCAGCATTTT. Protein sequence: CASSPPPGTGGYPQHF.

V is TRBV20-1 and J is TRBJ2-5; a weak D match, TRBD2 (5 bases). The CDR3 length is 11 residues. The V gene's germline CDR1 is DFQATT and CDR2 SNEGSKA (reference sequence). Trimming took 5 bases from V and 5 from J, leaving 9 bases between them. For the CDR3, the DNA is TGCAGTGCTGTGCGGGTGGAGACCCAGTACTTC. It is translated as CSAVRVETQYF.

The chain employs TRBV30 and TRBJ2-7, with D hard to call. The length of the CDR3 is 12 residues. CDR1 is GTSNPN and CDR2 is SVGIG in the germline V gene (reference sequence). Trimming cost V 2 bases and J 6 bases, with 11 bases left between them. Written as DNA, the CDR3 is TGTGCCTGGAGTATACTCGAATCCGAGCAGTACTTC. The encoded protein is CAWSILESEQYF.

The V and J genes are TRBV11-2 and TRBJ2-3, with TRBD2 identical over 9 bases. CDR3 length: 15 residues. The junction had 3 bases not matched to a gene; V was cut back by 4 bases and J by 1 base. Germline V gene sequence: CDR1 SGHAT, CDR2 FQNNGV. The CDR3 DNA reads TGTGCCAGCAGCTCCAGACTAGCGGGCACAGATACGCAGTATTTT. As protein: CASSSRLAGTDTQYF.

The chain has TRBV18 and TRBJ2-5, with 9 bases identical to TRBD1. V lost 6 bases, J lost 6 bases, and 11 bases stayed unmatched. The CDR3 has 15 residues. Germline V gene data show CDR1 as KGHSH and CDR2 as LQKENI. The CDR3 region has the DNA TGTGCCAGCTCCCTGAGGACAGGGGAAGGGAAGACCCAGTACTTC. This encodes CASSLRTGEGKTQYF.

V and J are TRBV10-3 and TRBJ2-3; no firm D call. The V end lost 4 bases, the J end lost 0 bases, and 8 bases lay between the germline ends. Germline V gene data show CDR1 as ENHRY and CDR2 as SYGVKD. The CDR3 runs to 14 residues. In DNA form, the CDR3 reads TGTGCCATCAGTGGTCATGAGAGCACAGATACGCAGTATTTT. Amino acids: CAISGHESTDTQYF.

This rearrangement joins TRBV13 to TRBJ2-7; D remains unclear. CDR1 is PRHDT and CDR2 is FYEKMQ in the germline V gene (reference sequence). CDR3 length: 11 amino acids. Trimming removed 5 bases at V and 2 bases at J, with 4 bases between. Written as DNA, the CDR3 is TGTGCCAGCAGCGGAGCCTACGAGCAGTACTTC. It is translated as CASSGAYEQYF.

The chain combines TRBV4-1 with TRBJ1-5, with D possibly TRBD1 on 5 matching bases. The ends were cut back, 1 base at V and 0 bases at J, with 10 bases in the middle. The V gene's germline CDR1 is MGHRA and CDR2 YSYEKL. The CDR3 is made up of 16 amino acids. The CDR3 protein is CASSQAGTDSNQPQHF. DNA for the CDR3: TGCGCCAGCAGCCAAGCGGGGACTGATAGCAATCAGCCCCAGCATTTT.

The rearrangement uses TRBV6-5 and TRBJ1-2; TRBD1 is a possible D gene (5 bases). The CDR3 length is 15 residues. In germline, CDR1 is MNHEY, CDR2 SVGAGI. Trimming left V 2 bases short and J 4 bases short, with 14 bases between. This chain's CDR3 is CASSYGGRNFYGYTF. The CDR3 nucleotides read TGTGCCAGCAGTTACGGGGGGAGGAACTTCTATGGCTACACCTTC.

This chain links TRBV10-2 with TRBJ2-5, with TRBD2 matching 9 bases. Germline CDR1 reads WSHSY; CDR2 reads SAAADI. With V trimmed by 5 bases and J by 2 bases, 9 bases remained unmatched. The CDR3 sequence is 16 residues long. CDR3 loop: CASSFGGSGGQETQYF. In nucleotides, the CDR3 is TGCGCCAGCAGTTTCGGTGGAAGCGGGGGGCAAGAGACCCAGTACTTC.

This clone occurred a few times. The genes are TRBV6-6 and TRBJ1-1; D is ambiguous. Per the germline V gene, CDR1 is MNHNY and CDR2 is SVGAGI (reference sequence). The CDR3 contains 14 residues. V was shortened by 2 bases and J by 0 bases, with 7 bases between the two germline ends. The CDR3 nucleotides are TGTGCCAGCAGTTACGGCCAGTTGAACACTGAAGCTTTCTTT. Residues: CASSYGQLNTEAFF.

CDR3 coding DNA: TGTGCCAGCAGCTTTTGGGCAGGGGGCACAGATACGCAGTATTTT. The encoded protein is CASSFWAGGTDTQYF. This chain connects TRBV7-9 to TRBJ2-3; a possible D gene is TRBD1 (6 bases). V gave up 3 bases and J gave up 1 base, with 11 bases separating them. The CDR3 covers 15 residues. Germline CDR1 SEHNR, CDR2 FQNEAQ (reference sequence).

The chain couples TRBV5-1 to TRBJ1-2, with D unresolved. Trimming took off 1 base at V and 2 bases at J, with 9 bases between the two ends. The CDR3 contains 14 residues. CDR1 is SGHRS and CDR2 is YFSETQ in the germline V gene. CDR3 bases: TGCGCCAGCAGCTTGCGGCGGGAAAACTATGGCTACACCTTC. Protein: CASSLRRENYGYTF.

The V and J genes are TRBV29-1 and TRBJ2-1; TRBD1 matches 9 bases. Unmatched junction bases numbered 7, after V lost 4 bases and J lost 9 bases. This CDR3 is 13 amino acids long. Germline V gives CDR1 SQVTM, CDR2 ANQGSEA. CDR3 sequence reads: CSVVGQGSGEQFF. CDR3 DNA: TGCAGCGTTGTTGGACAGGGGTCGGGTGAGCAGTTCTTC.

This chain links TRBV5-1 with TRBJ2-3; possible D gene TRBD2, 6 bases. The CDR3 has 16 residues. Between the trimmed V and J ends, which lost 2 bases and 3 bases, there was a span of 16 bases. Per the germline V gene, CDR1 is SGHRS and CDR2 is YFSETQ. The CDR3, as DNA: TGCGCCAGCAGCTTCGGAGGGGCCCGCAATACAGATACGCAGTATTTT. Residues: CASSFGGARNTDTQYF.

As regards this clone: Additional DNA sequences in this sample encode the identical CDR3. This sequence joins TRBV11-3 and TRBJ2-1, with D maybe TRBD2 (6 bases). Germline CDR1 reads SGHNT; CDR2 reads YENEEA. V lost 1 base, J lost 3 bases, and 22 bases lay in between. The CDR3 sequence is 19 residues long. CDR3 nucleotide sequence: TGTGCCAGCAGCTTAGTTCTCGGAGGGCAGTTGTTAAACTACAATGAGCAGTTCTTC. It is translated as CASSLVLGGQLLNYNEQFF.

The rearrangement links TRBV19 to TRBJ2-3; possible D gene TRBD2, 6 bases. Germline loops: CDR1 LNHDA, CDR2 SQIVND (reference sequence). Trimming stripped 5 bases from V and 6 bases from J, with 6 bases between. The CDR3 length is 11 residues. The CDR3 DNA sequence: TGTGCCAGTAGTCGGGGGGATACGCAGTATTTT. Encoded protein: CASSRGDTQYF.

V gene TRBV2 combines with J gene TRBJ2-3; 9 nucleotides line up with TRBD1. Losses at the gene ends were 4 bases for V and 0 bases for J; bases not matched to a gene: 2. Germline V gene lookup returns CDR1 SNHLY and CDR2 FYNNEI. The CDR3 runs 15 residues. The CDR3 spells CASSGTGVSTDTQYF. The CDR3 DNA reads TGTGCCAGCAGTGGGACAGGGGTAAGCACAGATACGCAGTATTTT. The whole variable domain, filled in from reference TRBV2 and TRBJ2-3, reads EPEVTQTPSHQVTQMGQEVILRCVPISNHLYFYWYRQILGQKVEFLVSFYNNEISEKSEIFDDQFSVERPDGSNFTLKIRSTKLEDSAMYFCASSGTGVSTDTQYFGPGTRLTVL.

The J gene is TRBJ1-5, the V gene TRBV9, with TRBD1 matching 9 bases. CDR3 size: 14 residues. Per germline, CDR1 SGDLS and CDR2 YYNGEE. V was clipped by 3 bases and J by 3 bases; unmatched bases: 1. The chain's CDR3 is CASSGTGDNQPQHF. The CDR3, as DNA: TGTGCCAGCAGCGGGACAGGGGACAATCAGCCCCAGCATTTT. Supplemented by reference TRBV9 and TRBJ1-5, the full variable domain reads DSGVTQTPKHLITATGQRVTLRCSPRSGDLSVYWYQQSLDQGLQFLIQYYNGEERAKGNILERFSAQQFPDLHSELNLSSLELGDSALYFCASSGTGDNQPQHFGDGTRLSIL.

The rearrangement links TRBV18 to TRBJ1-1, with a possible D match to TRBD1 (5 bases). CDR1 KGHSH and CDR2 LQKENI come from the germline V gene. Trimming took 1 base from V and 6 from J, leaving 15 bases between them. The CDR3 totals 15 residues. The CDR3, as DNA: TGTGCCAGCTCACCACTATCAGGGAAGGACGCTGAAGCTTTCTTT. Protein: CASSPLSGKDAEAFF.